Described below is a single T cell receptor (beta chain) sequence and its context. Germline CDR1 LGHDT, CDR2 YNNKEL (reference sequence). Trimming pared 4 bases from V and 1 base from J, leaving 10 bases between. The CDR3 sequence is 14 residues long. The source of the sample is a study of blood T cell repertoires in COVID-19. Whole-study context: T cells, B-cell-depleted T cells, or PBMCs supplied cDNA or gDNA.

Participants, roughly 18 to 89 years old, spanned under 25 US areas. Each participant's cohort was designated according to participant-reported clinical history. Source study methods: Cell counts per sample came from amplifying reference gene primers. Some clones are missing from TCRdb's copy, which holds only in-frame ones; the method was immunoSEQ multiplex PCR. V, J and clone size derive from that table, while D and trimming were established from the DNA sequence. The sample lists some 160,000 clones, about four fifths occurring once. This sequence originates from a woman in her fifties or sixties who had recovered from COVID-19. This rearrangement joins TRBV3-1 (or the pseudogene TRBV3-2) to TRBJ1-1, with D hard to call. The sample comprised PBMCs or T cells enriched from blood (not recorded which). The CDR3: CASSRVISNTEAFF. CDR3 nucleotides: TGTGCCAGCAGCCGAGTAATTTCGAACACTGAAGCTTTCTTT.